The 5 T cell receptor beta chains reported below all come from one sample, sequenced in a study of CD8 T cells in ankylosing spondylitis. TCRdb recomputed calls from the 5' RACE reads with MiXCR, one row per CDR3 protein. This table has a few hundred thousand distinct CDR3 sequences, less than 25% appearing once. The specimen sequenced was blood, either unsorted or a sorted T cell fraction (not recorded which). Receptor source: a female donor with ankylosing spondylitis or in good health (not recorded which).

This clonotype was counted ten times or more. The chain combines TRBV4-2 with TRBJ2-1, with 7 nucleotides matching TRBD2. The germline CDR1 and CDR2 sequences are LGHNA and YNFKEQ. This CDR3 region has 16 residues. With 0 bases clipped from V and 1 base from J, the junction kept 3 bases outside the gene matches. The CDR3 loop is CASSQETSWSYNEQFF. The DNA for the CDR3 is TGTGCCAGCAGCCAAGAGACTAGCTGGTCCTACAATGAGCAGTTCTTC.

The V call is TRBV7-9, the J call TRBJ2-1; 12 nucleotides align to TRBD2. V shed 5 bases, J shed 1 base, and the junction held 6 bases outside the gene matches. CDR3 length equals 17 residues. Germline V lookup: CDR1 SEHNR, CDR2 FQNEAQ (reference sequence). The CDR3 is CASSPETSGRSYNEQFF. The CDR3 coding sequence is TGTGCCAGCAGCCCGGAGACTAGCGGGAGATCCTACAATGAGCAGTTCTTC.

This clonotype was seen a handful of times. The chain uses TRBV5-1 and TRBJ2-7; TRBD2 matches 9 bases. The CDR3 has 16 amino acids. Per germline, CDR1 SGHRS and CDR2 YFSETQ. V gave up 0 bases and J gave up 5 bases; unmatched junction bases: 9. CDR3 amino acids: CASSLEAGGPTDEQYF. CDR3 nucleotide sequence: TGCGCCAGCAGCTTGGAGGCGGGAGGGCCCACGGACGAGCAGTACTTC.

The chain uses TRBV12-3 or TRBV12-4 and TRBJ1-5; 10 nucleotides match TRBD1. The CDR3 loop spans 16 amino acids. The J segment lost 5 bases and the V segment lost 1 base, leaving 5 bases of the junction unmatched. The CDR3 loop is CASSLVKGQGDQPQHF. Here the CDR3 DNA reads TGTGCCAGCAGTTTAGTGAAAGGACAGGGGGATCAGCCCCAGCATTTT.

This clonotype has a handful of counts. The chain couples TRBV28 to TRBJ2-2; 8 bases fit TRBD1. The J segment lost 3 bases and the V segment lost 6 bases, leaving 6 bases of the junction unmatched. This CDR3 region has 15 residues. Germline V lookup: CDR1 MDHEN, CDR2 SYDVKM. CDR3 protein: CASRPTGGYTGELFF. CDR3 bases: TGTGCCAGCAGGCCCACAGGGGGATACACCGGGGAGCTGTTTTTT.